This T cell receptor beta chain is drawn from a study of response to subunit inactivated influenza vaccine. The CDR3 runs to 16 residues. V lost 2 bases to trimming and J lost 3 bases; unmatched junction nucleotides: 5. CDR1 is SGHDT and CDR2 is YYEEEE in the germline V gene. Ten or more counts support this clonotype. The antigen is not known. Points from the study as a whole: Authors suggested few new T cells are recruited by each seasonal influenza vaccination.

TCRdb itself ran the RT-PCR reads through MiXCR, one entry per CDR3 protein. Among some 500,000 distinct CDR3 sequences listed, 25% were seen once. The chain employs TRBV5-6 and TRBJ2-2; 9 bases match TRBD2. The clonotype was recovered from a man in his fifties who received an inactivated influenza vaccine. The input for sequencing was CD4+ T cells sorted from PBMCs, taken 5 days after vaccination. The CDR3 DNA follows: TGTGCCAGCAGCTTAGGCGGGAGGGCCGACACCGGGGAGCTGTTTTTT. It yields the protein CASSLGGRADTGELFF.